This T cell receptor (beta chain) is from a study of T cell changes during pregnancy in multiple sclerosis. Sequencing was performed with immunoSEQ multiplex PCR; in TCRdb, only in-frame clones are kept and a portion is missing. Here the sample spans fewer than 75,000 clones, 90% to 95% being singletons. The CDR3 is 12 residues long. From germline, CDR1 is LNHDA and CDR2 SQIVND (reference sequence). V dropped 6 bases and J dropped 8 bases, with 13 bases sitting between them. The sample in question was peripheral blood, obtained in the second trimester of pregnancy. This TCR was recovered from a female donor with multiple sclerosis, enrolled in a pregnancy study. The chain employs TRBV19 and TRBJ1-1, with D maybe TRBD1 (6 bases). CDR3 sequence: CASSPRGEEAFF. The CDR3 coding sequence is TGTGCCAGTAGCCCCAGGGGAGAGGAAGCTTTCTTT.